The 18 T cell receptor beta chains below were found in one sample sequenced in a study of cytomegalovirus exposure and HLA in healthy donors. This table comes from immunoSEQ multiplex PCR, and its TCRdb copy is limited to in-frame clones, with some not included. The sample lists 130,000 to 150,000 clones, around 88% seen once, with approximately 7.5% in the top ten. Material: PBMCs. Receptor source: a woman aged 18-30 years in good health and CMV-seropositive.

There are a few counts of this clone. The CDR3 bases are TGTGCCTGGAGGGGACAGGGGGCGGGGGATTCACCCCTCCACTTT. It codes for CAWRGQGAGDSPLHF. V and J are TRBV30 and TRBJ1-6, with 12 bases that match TRBD1. Germline V gene sequence: CDR1 GTSNPN, CDR2 SVGIG (reference sequence). The CDR3 has 15 amino acids. With V trimmed by 3 bases and J by 8 bases, 5 bases remained unmatched.

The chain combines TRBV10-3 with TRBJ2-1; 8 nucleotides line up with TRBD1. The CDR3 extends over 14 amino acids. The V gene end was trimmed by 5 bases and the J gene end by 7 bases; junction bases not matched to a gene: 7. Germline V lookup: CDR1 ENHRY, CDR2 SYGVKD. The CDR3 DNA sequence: TGTGCCATCAGTCCGGACAGGGATGTTAATGAGCAGTTCTTC. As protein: CAISPDRDVNEQFF.

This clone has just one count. CDR3 region: CASSLQTGRSYNEQFF. CDR3 bases: TGTGCCAGCAGCTTGCAGACAGGGCGAAGCTACAATGAGCAGTTCTTC. This chain links TRBV7-9 with TRBJ2-1, with TRBD1 matching 7 bases. The junction had 8 bases not matched to a gene; V was cut back by 3 bases and J by 3 bases. The CDR3 has 16 amino acids. CDR1 SEHNR and CDR2 FQNEAQ come from the germline V gene (reference sequence).

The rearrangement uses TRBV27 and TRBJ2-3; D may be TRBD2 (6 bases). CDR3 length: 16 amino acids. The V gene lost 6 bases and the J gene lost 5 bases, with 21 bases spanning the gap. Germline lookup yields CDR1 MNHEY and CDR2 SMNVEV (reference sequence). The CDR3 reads CASSSWRGPARDTQYF. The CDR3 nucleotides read TGTGCCAGCAGCTCTTGGAGGGGCCCAGCCCGAGATACGCAGTATTTT.

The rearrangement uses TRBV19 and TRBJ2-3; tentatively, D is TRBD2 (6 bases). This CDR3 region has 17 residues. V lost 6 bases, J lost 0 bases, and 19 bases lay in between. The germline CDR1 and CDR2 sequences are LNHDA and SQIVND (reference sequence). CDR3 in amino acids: CASSPLGLGTSTDTQYF. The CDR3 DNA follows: TGTGCCAGTAGCCCCCTGGGGCTAGGGACTAGCACAGATACGCAGTATTTT.

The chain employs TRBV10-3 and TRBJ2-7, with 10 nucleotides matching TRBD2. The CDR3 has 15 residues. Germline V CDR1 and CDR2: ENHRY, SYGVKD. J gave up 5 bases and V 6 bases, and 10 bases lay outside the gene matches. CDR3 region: CAIRGVGGLAHEQYF. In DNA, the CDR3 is TGTGCCATCAGGGGAGTTGGGGGACTAGCGCACGAGCAGTACTTC.

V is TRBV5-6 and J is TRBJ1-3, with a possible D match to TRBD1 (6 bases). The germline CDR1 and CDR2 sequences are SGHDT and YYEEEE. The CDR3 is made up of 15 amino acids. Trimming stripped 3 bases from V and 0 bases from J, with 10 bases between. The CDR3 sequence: CASSSGTNSGNTIYF. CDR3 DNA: TGTGCCAGCAGCTCCGGGACAAACTCTGGAAACACCATATATTTT.

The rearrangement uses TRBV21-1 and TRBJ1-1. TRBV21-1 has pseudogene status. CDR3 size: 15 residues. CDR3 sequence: CASSFRGGANTEAFF. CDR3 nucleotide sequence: TGTGCCAGCAGCTTTCGGGGAGGGGCGAACACTGAAGCTTTCTTT.

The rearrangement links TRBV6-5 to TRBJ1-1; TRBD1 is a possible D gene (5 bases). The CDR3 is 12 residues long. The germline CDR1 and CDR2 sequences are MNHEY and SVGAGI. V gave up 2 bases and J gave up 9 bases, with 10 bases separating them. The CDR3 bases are TGTGCCAGCAGTTACGGCAGGGATAAAGCTTTCTTT. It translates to CASSYGRDKAFF.

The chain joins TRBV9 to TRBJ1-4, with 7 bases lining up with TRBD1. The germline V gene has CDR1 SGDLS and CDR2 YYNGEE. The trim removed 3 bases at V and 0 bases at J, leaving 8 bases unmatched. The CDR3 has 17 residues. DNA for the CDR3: TGTGCCAGCAGCGCCGGGACAGCCTATGCAACTAATGAAAAACTGTTTTTT. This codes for CASSAGTAYATNEKLFF.

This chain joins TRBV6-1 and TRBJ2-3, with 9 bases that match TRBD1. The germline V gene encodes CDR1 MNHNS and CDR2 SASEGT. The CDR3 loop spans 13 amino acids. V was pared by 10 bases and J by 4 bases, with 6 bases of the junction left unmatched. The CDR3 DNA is TGTGCCACACGACAGGGGGTTTCAGATACGCAGTATTTT. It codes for CATRQGVSDTQYF.

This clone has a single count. The CDR3 DNA reads TGTGCCAGTAGTCCCTCTGTTACAGATACGCAGTATTTT. Its translation: CASSPSVTDTQYF. This chain connects TRBV19 to TRBJ2-3; no clear D. The V end was cut by 5 bases, the J end by 3 bases, with 9 bases between. This CDR3 region has 13 residues. CDR1 is LNHDA and CDR2 is SQIVND in the germline V gene (reference sequence).

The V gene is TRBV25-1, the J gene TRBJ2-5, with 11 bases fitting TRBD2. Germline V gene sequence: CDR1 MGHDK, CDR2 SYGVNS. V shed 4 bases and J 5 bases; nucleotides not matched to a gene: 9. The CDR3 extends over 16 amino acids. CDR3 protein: CASSVGLAGGPETQYF. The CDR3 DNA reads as TGTGCCAGCAGTGTAGGGCTAGCGGGGGGCCCGGAGACCCAGTACTTC.

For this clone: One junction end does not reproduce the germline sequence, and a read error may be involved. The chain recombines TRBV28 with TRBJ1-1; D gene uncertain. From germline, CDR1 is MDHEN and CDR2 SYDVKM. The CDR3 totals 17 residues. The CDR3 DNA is TGTGCCAGCAGTTTAAATTCGGCCTTAGGAGGGAACGCTGAAGCTTTCTTT. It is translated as CASSLNSALGGNAEAFF.

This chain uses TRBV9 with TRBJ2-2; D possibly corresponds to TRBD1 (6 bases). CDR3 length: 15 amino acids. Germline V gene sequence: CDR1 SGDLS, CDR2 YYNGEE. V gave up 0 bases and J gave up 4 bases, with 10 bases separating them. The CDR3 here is CASSVAQGSTGELFF. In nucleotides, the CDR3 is TGTGCCAGCAGCGTAGCGCAGGGGAGCACCGGGGAGCTGTTTTTT. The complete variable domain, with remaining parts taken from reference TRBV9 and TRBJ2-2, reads DSGVTQTPKHLITATGQRVTLRCSPRSGDLSVYWYQQSLDQGLQFLIQYYNGEERAKGNILERFSAQQFPDLHSELNLSSLELGDSALYFCASSVAQGSTGELFFGEGSRLTVL.

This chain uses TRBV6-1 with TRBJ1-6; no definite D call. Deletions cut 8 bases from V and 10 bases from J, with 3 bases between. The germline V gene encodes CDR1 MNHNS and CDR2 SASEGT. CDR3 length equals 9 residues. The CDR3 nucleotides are TGTGCCAGCGGCTCACCCCTCCACTTT. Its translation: CASGSPLHF.

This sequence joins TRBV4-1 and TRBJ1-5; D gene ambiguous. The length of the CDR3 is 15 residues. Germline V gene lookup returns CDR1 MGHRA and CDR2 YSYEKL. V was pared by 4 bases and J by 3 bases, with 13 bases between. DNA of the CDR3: TGCGCCAGCAGCCCGTCCCAACTTAACAATCAGCCCCAGCATTTT. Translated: CASSPSQLNNQPQHF.

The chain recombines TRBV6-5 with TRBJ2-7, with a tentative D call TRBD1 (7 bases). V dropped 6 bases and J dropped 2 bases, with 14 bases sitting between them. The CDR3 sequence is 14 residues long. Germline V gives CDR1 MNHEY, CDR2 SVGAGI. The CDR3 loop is CASRNGGTAYEQYF. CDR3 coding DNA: TGTGCCAGCAGAAATGGCGGGACAGCCTACGAGCAGTACTTC.